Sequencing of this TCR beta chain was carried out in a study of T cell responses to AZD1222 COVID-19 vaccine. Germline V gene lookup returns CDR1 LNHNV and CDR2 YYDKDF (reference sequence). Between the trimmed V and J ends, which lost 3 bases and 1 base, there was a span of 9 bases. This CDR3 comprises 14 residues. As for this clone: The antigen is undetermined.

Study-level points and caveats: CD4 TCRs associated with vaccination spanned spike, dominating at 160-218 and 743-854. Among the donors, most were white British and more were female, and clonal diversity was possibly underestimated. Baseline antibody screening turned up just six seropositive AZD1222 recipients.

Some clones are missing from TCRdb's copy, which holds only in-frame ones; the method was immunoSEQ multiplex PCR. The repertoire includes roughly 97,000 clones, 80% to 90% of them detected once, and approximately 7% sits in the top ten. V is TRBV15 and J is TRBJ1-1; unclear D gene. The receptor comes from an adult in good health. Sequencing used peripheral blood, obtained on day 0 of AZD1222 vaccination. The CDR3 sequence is CATSRANSNTEAFF. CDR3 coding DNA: TGTGCCACCAGCAGGGCAAATTCGAACACTGAAGCTTTCTTT.